The 14 T cell receptor beta chains below come from one sample, sequenced in a study of shared clonotypes between healthy human individuals. Clones were sequenced by immunoSEQ multiplex PCR, and TCRdb holds only the in-frame ones, with some missing. The profile shows approximately 2,000,000 clones, about 93% of them singletons. Selected positively for CCR7 and CD45RO-negative, naive CD8 cells excluded terminally differentiated effector memory CD45RA+ cells. Sample: naive CD8+ T cells from PBMCs. The receptors shown here come from a young man in good health. Some clones in this sample may be carry-over from other donors' samples.

The count of this clone is one. The chain is built from TRBV12-5 and TRBJ2-3, with D possibly called TRBD1 or TRBD2 (5 bases each). The CDR3 is 15 amino acids. The ends were cut back, 6 bases at V and 0 bases at J, with 13 bases in the middle. Germline values: CDR1 LGHNT, CDR2 FRNRAP. In DNA form, the CDR3 reads TGTGCTAGTGGCTCCAGCCGGGACAGCACAGATACGCAGTATTTT. It translates to CASGSSRDSTDTQYF.

This rearrangement joins TRBV29-1 to TRBJ2-3; TRBD2 agrees at 14 bases. The CDR3 totals 16 residues. The germline gives CDR1 SQVTM, CDR2 ANQGSEA. V lost 6 bases to trimming and J lost 4 bases; unmatched junction nucleotides: 9. The CDR3 DNA sequence: TGCAGCGTGACCCCGGGACTAGCGGGAGCATCAGATACGCAGTATTTT. It codes for CSVTPGLAGASDTQYF.

The chain carries TRBV11-2 and TRBJ1-5; no firm D call. Trimming removed 0 bases from V and 5 bases from J, with 11 bases in between. The CDR3 has 15 residues. Germline CDR1 reads SGHAT; CDR2 reads FQNNGV. The CDR3 loop is CASSLDILFDQPQHF. CDR3 nucleotide sequence: TGTGCCAGCAGCTTAGATATTTTGTTCGATCAGCCCCAGCATTTT.

This clone was recorded only once. The J gene is TRBJ1-4, the V gene TRBV15; D possibly corresponds to TRBD1 (5 bases). V lost 0 bases to trimming and J lost 8 bases, with 13 bases between them. Germline CDR1 reads LNHNV; CDR2 reads YYDKDF (reference sequence). The CDR3 sequence is 15 residues long. This chain's CDR3 is CATSRDGTPAEKLFF. Written as DNA, the CDR3 is TGTGCCACCAGCAGAGACGGGACCCCGGCCGAAAAACTGTTTTTT.

The rearrangement uses TRBV7-3 and TRBJ2-3; 11 bases are a match to TRBD2. Losses at the gene ends were 5 bases for V and 5 bases for J; bases not matched to a gene: 6. This CDR3 is 15 amino acids long. Germline assignment: CDR1 SGHTA and CDR2 FQGTGA. CDR3 bases: TGTGCCAGCAGCCCGGGACTAGCGGAGTTAGATACGCAGTATTTT. It is translated as CASSPGLAELDTQYF.

This chain connects TRBV7-8 to TRBJ2-4; possible D gene TRBD1, 6 bases. The germline gives CDR1 SGHVS, CDR2 FQNEAQ. The ends were cut back, 3 bases at V and 7 bases at J, with 16 bases in the middle. The CDR3 totals 15 residues. The CDR3, as DNA: TGTGCCAGCAGCTTTCAATTGGGGGCGAGGAACATTCAGTACTTC. This encodes CASSFQLGARNIQYF. The full variable domain, completed using reference TRBV7-8 and TRBJ2-4, is GAGVSQSPRYKVAKRGQDVALRCDPISGHVSLFWYQQALGQGPEFLTYFQNEAQLDKSGLPSDRFFAERPEGSVSTLKIQRTQQEDSAVYLCASSFQLGARNIQYFGAGTRLSVL.

The chain is built from TRBV27 and TRBJ2-7, with 7 bases fitting TRBD1. With 5 bases clipped from V and 3 bases from J, the junction kept 13 bases outside the gene matches. In germline, CDR1 is MNHEY, CDR2 SMNVEV (reference sequence). The CDR3 consists of 16 residues. CDR3 nucleotide sequence: TGTGCCAGCAGTCTCAGGGGACAGTCGCCCATCTACGAGCAGTACTTC. Protein sequence: CASSLRGQSPIYEQYF.

J is TRBJ2-1 and V is TRBV9; the D is unclear. Trimming left V 0 bases short and J 1 base short, with 17 bases between. The germline V gene has CDR1 SGDLS and CDR2 YYNGEE. CDR3 length: 18 residues. The CDR3 DNA follows: TGTGCCAGCAGCGTAGTAAGAGGCGGCGGCACTTCCTACAATGAGCAGTTCTTC. It codes for CASSVVRGGGTSYNEQFF.

The table lists this clone with a few counts. The rearrangement joins TRBV7-3 to TRBJ2-2; 7 positions match TRBD2. The length of the CDR3 is 14 residues. The trim removed 5 bases at V and 9 bases at J, leaving 9 bases unmatched. Germline V gene data show CDR1 as SGHTA and CDR2 as FQGTGA. CDR3 in DNA: TGTGCCAGCAGCCCCGGACTAGGTCGCTGGGAGCTGTTTTTT. Encoded protein: CASSPGLGRWELFF. Together with reference TRBV7-3 and TRBJ2-2, the CDR3 gives the full variable domain: GAGVSQTPSNKVTEKGKYVELRCDPISGHTALYWYRQSLGQGPEFLIYFQGTGAADDSGLPNDRFFAVRPEGSVSTLKIQRTERGDSAVYLCASSPGLGRWELFFGEGSRLTVL.

The gene calls are TRBV11-1 and TRBJ2-3, with D perhaps TRBD1 (6 bases). The CDR3 covers 17 residues. The V gene lost 5 bases and the J gene lost 0 bases, with 18 bases spanning the gap. Germline V lookup: CDR1 SGHAT, CDR2 FQDESV (reference sequence). Here the CDR3 DNA reads TGTGCCAGCAGCCTATTACCCTACAGGGTAAGCACAGATACGCAGTATTTT. Translation gives CASSLLPYRVSTDTQYF.

The CDR3 here is CASSEGTATNEKLFF. The CDR3 bases are TGTGCCAGCAGTGAAGGGACTGCAACTAATGAAAAACTGTTTTTT. The rearrangement joins TRBV2 to TRBJ1-4; D ambiguous. Germline V gene data show CDR1 as SNHLY and CDR2 as FYNNEI. V was cut by 1 base and J by 0 bases, with 6 bases left in between. The CDR3 extends over 15 amino acids.

J is TRBJ2-5 and V is TRBV10-3; D is unclear. CDR1 is ENHRY, CDR2 SYGVKD, per germline. The CDR3 length is 18 residues. Trimming cost V 0 bases and J 4 bases, with 21 bases left between them. This CDR3 is CAISESISPNGRRETQYF. Written as DNA, the CDR3 is TGTGCCATCAGTGAGTCGATTTCTCCCAACGGCCGGCGAGAGACCCAGTACTTC.

V usage is TRBV7-8 and J usage is TRBJ1-5; D gene unclear. This CDR3 is built from 13 residues. CDR1 and CDR2 from the germline V gene are SGHVS and FQNEAQ. The germline V and J ends were trimmed by 1 base and 3 bases, with 4 bases remaining between them. CDR3 sequence reads: CASSLGNNQPQHF. The CDR3 bases are TGTGCCAGCAGCTTAGGGAACAATCAGCCCCAGCATTTT.

The chain couples TRBV11-2 to TRBJ2-7, with D uncertain. The CDR3 is made up of 14 amino acids. The V gene lost 7 bases and the J gene lost 2 bases, with 15 bases spanning the gap. CDR1 SGHAT and CDR2 FQNNGV come from the germline V gene. The CDR3 loop reads CASTSLPGAYEQYF. CDR3 DNA sequence: TGTGCCAGCACCTCCCTGCCTGGCGCCTACGAGCAGTACTTC.